These 25 T cell receptor beta chains were all obtained from the same sample, sequenced in a study of beta chain features in type 1 diabetes. Study-level findings and limits: People with Type 1 diabetes carried modestly yet significantly shorter TCRB CDR3s in all four CD4+ subsets.

Their antigens are not known. Of the isolated RNA, all was reverse transcribed, and so the sequenced material was expressed TCRB transcripts. Repertoires were generated with immunoSEQ multiplex PCR, while TCRdb's copy carries only in-frame clones and drops some. The sample lists about 28,000 clones, 65% occurring once. The specimen sequenced was Tregs from blood. Receptors were obtained from a young woman with type 1 diabetes.

The chain links TRBV18 to TRBJ2-5; 7 bases agree with TRBD1. J gave up 2 bases and V 4 bases, and 7 bases lay outside the gene matches. Germline V gene lookup returns CDR1 KGHSH and CDR2 LQKENI. This CDR3 region has 15 residues. In DNA form, the CDR3 reads TGTGCCAGCTCACTCCAACCGGGACAGCAAGAGACCCAGTACTTC. Translating gives CASSLQPGQQETQYF.

The chain carries TRBV7-2 and TRBJ2-3; tentatively, D is TRBD1 (6 bases). Trimming shortened V by 4 bases and J by 6 bases, and 17 bases separated the two germline ends. The CDR3 contains 15 residues. Per the germline V gene, CDR1 is SGHTA and CDR2 is FQGNSA. CDR3 sequence: CASSYAVTGLDTQYF. The CDR3 coding sequence is TGTGCCAGCAGCTACGCCGTAACAGGGTTGGATACGCAGTATTTT.

The CDR3 region has the DNA TGTGCCAGCAGTAAAGGACTAGCGGGAAGCGAGCAGTACTTC. This encodes CASSKGLAGSEQYF. The chain employs TRBV6-5 and TRBJ2-7; 12 bases line up with TRBD2. The CDR3 has 14 residues. The V and J ends lost 5 bases and 6 bases, in that order; junction bases with no gene match: 5. Germline assignment: CDR1 MNHEY and CDR2 SVGAGI.

J is TRBJ2-5 and V is TRBV18; D is unresolved. Germline CDR1 KGHSH, CDR2 LQKENI. This CDR3 is 14 amino acids long. V shed 0 bases and J shed 1 base, with 6 bases lying between them. CDR3 protein: CASSPPSGQETQYF. CDR3 in DNA: TGTGCCAGCTCACCACCGTCGGGCCAAGAGACCCAGTACTTC.

This clone was seen a single time. The chain combines TRBV5-1 with TRBJ2-7; 7 nucleotides match TRBD2. V trimming: 6 bases; J trimming: 0 bases; junction bases outside the gene matches: 6. Germline V gene lookup returns CDR1 SGHRS and CDR2 YFSETQ. The CDR3 length is 14 residues. For the CDR3, the DNA is TGCGCCAGCAACATACTAGCGAGCTCCTACGAGCAGTACTTC. Translation: CASNILASSYEQYF.

The rearrangement uses TRBV28 and TRBJ2-3; a weak D match, TRBD2 (6 bases). Trimming took 7 bases from V and 1 from J, leaving 18 bases between them. The CDR3 covers 16 residues. Germline assignment: CDR1 MDHEN and CDR2 SYDVKM. The DNA for the CDR3 is TGTGCCAGCAAAGAAGAGCGGGCGCTTGGCACAGATACGCAGTATTTT. It is translated as CASKEERALGTDTQYF. Together with reference TRBV28 and TRBJ2-3, the CDR3 gives the full variable domain: DVKVTQSSRYLVKRTGEKVFLECVQDMDHENMFWYRQDPGLGLRLIYFSYDVKMKEKGDIPEGYSVSREKKERFSLILESASTNQTSMYLCASKEERALGTDTQYFGPGTRLTVL.

The chain is built from TRBV28 and TRBJ1-2; tentative D call: TRBD1 (6 bases). The CDR3 runs 14 residues. From germline, CDR1 is MDHEN and CDR2 SYDVKM. V lost 6 bases and J 5 bases, leaving 16 bases between the germline ends. The CDR3 sequence is CASSPRLTGYGYTF. CDR3 sequence (DNA): TGTGCCAGCAGCCCTCGCCTGACAGGTTATGGCTACACCTTC.

CDR3 sequence (DNA): TGTGCCAGCAGCGCCTTGAGCGGGCGGTACGAGCAGTACTTC. Translating it yields CASSALSGRYEQYF. The chain joins TRBV7-8 to TRBJ2-7; TRBD2 might be the D (6 bases). Deletions cut 5 bases from V and 4 bases from J, with 15 bases between. The V gene's germline CDR1 is SGHVS and CDR2 FQNEAQ. CDR3 length: 14 residues.

A few counts support this clone. CDR3 in amino acids: CASSPGRSVGTDTQYF. CDR3 nucleotides: TGTGCCAGCAGCCCAGGGAGGTCAGTTGGCACAGATACGCAGTATTTT. The chain is built from TRBV11-2 and TRBJ2-3; D is possibly TRBD2 (6 bases). This CDR3 region has 16 residues. V lost 5 bases, J lost 1 base, and 16 bases lay in between. CDR1 SGHAT and CDR2 FQNNGV come from the germline V gene.

The gene calls are TRBV7-9 and TRBJ2-1, with 7 positions matching TRBD2. Germline V gene sequence: CDR1 SEHNR, CDR2 FQNEAQ (reference sequence). The trim removed 2 bases at V and 2 bases at J, leaving 3 bases unmatched. The CDR3 covers 15 residues. The CDR3 bases are TGTGCCAGCAGCTTAAGGGGAGGGGCCTACAATGAGCAGTTCTTC. Translating it yields CASSLRGGAYNEQFF.

This clone was seen a handful of times. This chain uses TRBV10-3 with TRBJ2-7; D not resolved. Germline V lookup: CDR1 ENHRY, CDR2 SYGVKD. V lost 7 bases and J lost 3, with 10 bases in between. The CDR3 is 12 residues long. The CDR3: CAIKNRNYEQYF. The CDR3 DNA sequence: TGTGCCATCAAGAACAGAAACTACGAGCAGTACTTC.

This clone was counted only a few times. The V and J genes are TRBV10-3 and TRBJ1-1, with 8 bases that match TRBD1. Germline CDR1 reads ENHRY; CDR2 reads SYGVKD. Losses at the gene ends were 2 bases for V and 11 bases for J; bases not matched to a gene: 1. This CDR3 contains 11 residues. CDR3 nucleotides: TGTGCCATCAGTGAGCAGGGGGCGGCTTTCTTT. Amino acid sequence: CAISEQGAAFF.

The chain is built from TRBV7-3 and TRBJ1-1; 9 nucleotides match TRBD1. The junction had 4 bases not matched to a gene; V was cut back by 2 bases and J by 3 bases. This CDR3 comprises 15 residues. Germline-derived CDR1 and CDR2 are SGHTA and FQGTGA. For the CDR3, the DNA is TGTGCCAGCAGCTTATTGGGACAGGGAGACACTGAAGCTTTCTTT. It codes for CASSLLGQGDTEAFF.

This clone has only a few counts. This rearrangement joins TRBV6-1 to TRBJ2-5; 9 positions agree with TRBD2. CDR1 is MNHNS, CDR2 SASEGT, per germline. Germline trimming cut 1 base from V and 6 bases from J; bases unmatched to any gene: 6. This CDR3 is built from 15 residues. The CDR3 DNA reads TGTGCCAGCAGTGAAGGGGGACTAGCTTGGAAGACCCAGTACTTC. The encoded protein is CASSEGGLAWKTQYF.

The chain employs TRBV7-8 and TRBJ2-1, with 11 bases identical to TRBD2. V was clipped by 5 bases and J by 3 bases; unmatched bases: 6. This CDR3 is built from 16 residues. Germline V gives CDR1 SGHVS, CDR2 FQNEAQ. In DNA, the CDR3 is TGTGCCAGCAGCCTAGGACTAGCGGGCTACTACAATGAGCAGTTCTTC. Protein sequence: CASSLGLAGYYNEQFF. The full variable domain, its missing parts supplied by reference TRBV7-8 and TRBJ2-1, is GAGVSQSPRYKVAKRGQDVALRCDPISGHVSLFWYQQALGQGPEFLTYFQNEAQLDKSGLPSDRFFAERPEGSVSTLKIQRTQQEDSAVYLCASSLGLAGYYNEQFFGPGTRLTVL.

This chain joins TRBV28 and TRBJ2-5; 7 positions agree with TRBD1. From germline, CDR1 is MDHEN and CDR2 SYDVKM. The CDR3 length is 12 residues. V lost 7 bases, J lost 1 base, and 0 bases stayed unmatched. CDR3 loop: CASTGGQETQYF. DNA of the CDR3: TGTGCCAGCACAGGGGGCCAAGAGACCCAGTACTTC. The complete variable domain, with remaining parts taken from reference TRBV28 and TRBJ2-5, reads DVKVTQSSRYLVKRTGEKVFLECVQDMDHENMFWYRQDPGLGLRLIYFSYDVKMKEKGDIPEGYSVSREKKERFSLILESASTNQTSMYLCASTGGQETQYFGPGTRLLVL.

The table lists this clone with a count of one. The chain combines TRBV6-5 with TRBJ2-2; a weak D match, TRBD2 (6 bases). Trimming took 5 bases from V and 5 from J, leaving 12 bases between them. Germline values: CDR1 MNHEY, CDR2 SVGAGI. This CDR3 comprises 14 residues. The CDR3 region is CASSIAGKTGELFF. DNA of the CDR3: TGTGCCAGCAGTATCGCGGGAAAAACCGGGGAGCTGTTTTTT.

The chain joins TRBV27 to TRBJ2-7, with 7 bases lining up with TRBD2. The length of the CDR3 is 16 residues. Germline CDR1 MNHEY, CDR2 SMNVEV (reference sequence). V trimming: 5 bases; J trimming: 0 bases; junction bases outside the gene matches: 10. This chain's CDR3 is CASSRSHRGSSYEQYF. CDR3 in DNA: TGTGCCAGCAGTAGATCCCATCGCGGGAGCTCCTACGAGCAGTACTTC.

The chain uses TRBV28 and TRBJ1-3; 7 bases fit TRBD1. CDR3 length: 13 residues. Trimming at V came to 6 bases and at J to 8 bases, leaving 7 bases not matched to a gene. Germline V gene sequence: CDR1 MDHEN, CDR2 SYDVKM. Here the CDR3 DNA reads TGTGCCAGCAGGGGACAGTTATCGTACACCATATATTTT. Amino acids: CASRGQLSYTIYF.

This chain connects TRBV29-1 to TRBJ2-5; D gene ambiguous. The better agreement between TRBJ2-7 and the DNA end casts doubt on the J call. This CDR3 comprises 14 residues. Germline V gene sequence: CDR1 SQVTM, CDR2 ANQGSEA. CDR3 residues: CSVEDSWAGYEQYF. The CDR3, as DNA: TGCAGCGTTGAAGATTCCTGGGCCGGTTACGAGCAGTACTTC.

The CDR3 reads CSDRDRGSYNEQFF. The CDR3 DNA follows: TGCAGCGATCGGGACAGGGGTTCCTACAATGAGCAGTTCTTC. The chain recombines TRBV29-1 with TRBJ2-1, with 10 bases aligning to TRBD1. Germline V gene data show CDR1 as SQVTM and CDR2 as ANQGSEA. The CDR3 length is 14 residues. The V and J ends lost 7 bases and 1 base, in that order; junction bases with no gene match: 4.

This clone was found a few times. The chain carries TRBV7-2 and TRBJ2-1, with TRBD2 matching 9 bases. Germline lookup yields CDR1 SGHTA and CDR2 FQGNSA. V was clipped by 4 bases and J by 4 bases; unmatched bases: 5. The length of the CDR3 is 15 residues. The CDR3 coding sequence is TGTGCCAGCAGCTCGGGACTAGCCGATTACAATGAGCAGTTCTTC. Encoded protein: CASSSGLADYNEQFF. Using reference TRBV7-2 and TRBJ2-1 for the parts outside the CDR3, the full variable domain is GAGVSQSPSNKVTEKGKDVELRCDPISGHTALYWYRQSLGQGLEFLIYFQGNSAPDKSGLPSDRFSAERTGGSVSTLTIQRTQQEDSAVYLCASSSGLADYNEQFFGPGTRLTVL.

This clone was found once. The chain uses TRBV18 and TRBJ2-7; 15 nucleotides match TRBD2. The germline gives CDR1 KGHSH, CDR2 LQKENI. V was pared by 3 bases and J by 2 bases, with 2 bases of the junction left unmatched. The CDR3 has 16 amino acids. CDR3 nucleotide sequence: TGTGCCAGCTCACCGGGACTAGCGGGAGGCACCTACGAGCAGTACTTC. Amino acids: CASSPGLAGGTYEQYF.

The chain has TRBV2 and TRBJ1-1, with D possibly matching TRBD1 (5 bases). V lost 6 bases and J 3 bases, leaving 14 bases between the germline ends. Per the germline V gene, CDR1 is SNHLY and CDR2 is FYNNEI. The CDR3 has 14 amino acids. The CDR3 reads CASRAGTRDTEAFF. The DNA of the CDR3 is TGTGCCAGCAGGGCGGGGACCAGGGACACTGAAGCTTTCTTT.

The chain links TRBV29-1 to TRBJ2-7; possibly TRBD1 for D (6 bases). This CDR3 is built from 13 residues. Germline V CDR1 and CDR2: SQVTM, ANQGSEA. Between the trimmed V and J ends, which lost 6 bases and 0 bases, there was a span of 12 bases. The CDR3 reads CSVLDRSSYEQYF. DNA of the CDR3: TGCAGCGTCCTCGACAGGAGCTCCTACGAGCAGTACTTC.